These 7 T cell receptor beta chains originate from one sample sequenced in a study of blood T cells in healthy people across ages. A second PCR, run for about 6 to 11 cycles, used a sample-barcoded 5' primer plus a J-beta primer mix. In TCRdb, the 5' RACE reads were re-called with MiXCR into one record per CDR3 protein. Of over a million distinct CDR3 sequences in the sample, 45% to 70% were seen once. What was sequenced was blood. The receptors here all came from a man aged 18 to 29 in good health.

V is TRBV5-1 and J is TRBJ2-4; D may correspond to TRBD1 or TRBD2 (5 bases each). With the DNA end fitting TRBJ2-7 better, the J assignment may be wrong. The CDR3 is 14 amino acids. The germline gives CDR1 SGHRS, CDR2 YFSETQ. CDR3: CASTQGTGTYEQYF. The CDR3 DNA follows: TGCGCCAGCACTCAAGGGACGGGGACCTACGAGCAGTACTTC.

This clonotype was counted between two and nine times. This chain connects TRBV5-1 to TRBJ2-3; 7 bases match TRBD2. The CDR3 consists of 14 residues. Trimming cost V 0 bases and J 4 bases; bases outside gene matches: 2. CDR1 is SGHRS, CDR2 YFSETQ, per germline. In nucleotides, the CDR3 is TGCGCCAGCAGCTTGGAGGGAGGGTCAGATACGCAGTATTTT. Translated, it gives CASSLEGGSDTQYF.

V and J are TRBV4-3 and TRBJ2-7; D is perhaps TRBD1 (6 bases). Trimming removed 0 bases at V and 3 bases at J, with 12 bases between. CDR3 length: 15 residues. Looked up from germline, CDR1 is LGHNA and CDR2 is YSLEER. The CDR3 is CASSQEDRDNYEQYF. Written as DNA, the CDR3 is TGCGCCAGCAGCCAAGAGGACCGGGACAACTACGAGCAGTACTTC.

This chain uses TRBV7-9 with TRBJ2-3, with D maybe TRBD2 (5 bases). Germline values: CDR1 SEHNR, CDR2 FQNEAQ (reference sequence). V was clipped by 7 bases and J by 3 bases, with 17 bases between them. This CDR3 comprises 15 residues. In DNA form, the CDR3 reads TGTGCCAGCACCGAATCCTGGACTGAGACAGATACGCAGTATTTT. Its protein is CASTESWTETDTQYF.

This clonotype was seen a handful of times. The chain employs TRBV28 and TRBJ2-4; 8 nucleotides line up with TRBD1. The J call may be incorrect, as the DNA end agrees better with TRBJ2-7. CDR3 size: 14 residues. Germline CDR1 and CDR2: MDHEN and SYDVKM. The CDR3 sequence is CASSFGQGAHEQYF. The DNA of the CDR3 is TGTGCCAGCAGTTTTGGGCAGGGGGCCCACGAGCAGTACTTC.

The gene calls are TRBV6-6 and TRBJ2-1; a possible D gene is TRBD2 (5 bases). The CDR3 runs 16 residues. Trimming left V 0 bases short and J 4 bases short, with 13 bases between. Germline CDR1 MNHNY, CDR2 SVGAGI (reference sequence). The CDR3 loop reads CASSYSMSGDYNEQFF. CDR3 sequence (DNA): TGTGCCAGCAGTTACTCGATGAGCGGAGATTACAATGAGCAGTTCTTC.

In its sample, this clonotype was seen a few times. This chain uses TRBV3-1 with TRBJ2-1; perhaps TRBD2 as D (6 bases). Germline assignment: CDR1 LGHDT and CDR2 YNNKEL (reference sequence). The CDR3 length is 15 residues. V was shortened by 4 bases and J by 4 bases, with 14 bases between the two germline ends. CDR3 amino acids: CASSPPAGPYNEQFF. The CDR3 DNA is TGTGCCAGCAGCCCGCCTGCGGGGCCATACAATGAGCAGTTCTTC.